The T cell receptor (beta chain) described here comes from a study of shared clonotypes between healthy human individuals. Study summary: CD8 memory received one plate per donor, CD8 naive two, CD4 memory three and CD4 naive three. Whole-study findings and limits: The expectation was that sequencing depth would affect clonotype sharing among donors.

Terminally differentiated effector memory CD45RA+ cells were excluded from the naive CD8 cells, which were CD45RO-negative and positively selected for CCR7. Remarks on this clone: The antigen remains unidentified. This CDR3 is also generated by other DNA sequences in the sample.

The assay was carried out at the deep level. Data came from immunoSEQ multiplex PCR; TCRdb stores just in-frame clones and leaves some out. The sample consists of around 1.9 million clones, about 94% of them appearing once. This TCR derives from a man aged 18 to 29 in good health. Some clones in this sample may be carry-over from other donors' samples. Sequenced: naive CD8+ T cells from PBMCs.

This chain's CDR3 is CASSLGLSYEQYF. The CDR3 nucleotides are TGTGCCAGCAGCTTAGGGCTGTCCTACGAGCAGTACTTC. This rearrangement joins TRBV7-8 to TRBJ2-7; D unresolved. The CDR3 is 13 amino acids. Germline CDR1 and CDR2: SGHVS and FQNEAQ. Trimming pared 1 base from V and 1 base from J, leaving 5 bases between.